This T cell receptor beta chain was obtained from a study of beta chain features in type 1 diabetes. Overall study: Comparable age, gender and cell yields were observed in patients relative to healthy donors. The study, taken as a whole, reports: Compared with healthy donors, patients appeared to share more similar naive, central memory and regulatory TCRB repertoires. Type 1 diabetes patients had moderately but significantly shorter TCRB CDR3s in all four CD4+ subsets.

Reverse transcribing all isolated RNA meant expressed TCRB transcripts were sequenced. Clones were sequenced by immunoSEQ multiplex PCR, and TCRdb holds only the in-frame ones, with some missing. Here the sample spans 140,000 to 150,000 clones, 40% to 55% being singletons. The CDR3 loop spans 16 amino acids. The J segment lost 0 bases and the V segment lost 10 bases, leaving 11 bases of the junction unmatched. Per germline, CDR1 ENHRY and CDR2 SYGVKD. This clone was detected only a few times. The target antigen is unknown. The chain combines TRBV10-3 with TRBJ2-5; 10 nucleotides line up with TRBD2. The sequence came from a man younger than 35 in good health. The sequencing sample was made of Tregs from blood. This CDR3 is CASRGGLAQNQETQYF. The CDR3 coding sequence is TGTGCCAGCAGGGGGGGACTAGCGCAGAACCAAGAGACCCAGTACTTC.